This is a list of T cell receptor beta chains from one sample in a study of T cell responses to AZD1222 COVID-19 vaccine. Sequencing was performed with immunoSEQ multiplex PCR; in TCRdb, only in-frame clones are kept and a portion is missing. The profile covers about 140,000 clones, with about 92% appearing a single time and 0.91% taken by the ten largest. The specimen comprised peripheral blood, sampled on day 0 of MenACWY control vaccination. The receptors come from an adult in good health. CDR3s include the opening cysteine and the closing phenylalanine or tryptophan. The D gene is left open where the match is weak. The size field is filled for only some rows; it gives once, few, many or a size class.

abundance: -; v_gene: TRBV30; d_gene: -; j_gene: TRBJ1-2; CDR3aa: CAWSVSGLGGYTF; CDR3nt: TGTGCCTGGAGTGTATCGGGCCTGGGCGGCTACACCTTC
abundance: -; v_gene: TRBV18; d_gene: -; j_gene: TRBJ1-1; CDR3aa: CASSPKVNTEAFF; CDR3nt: TGTGCCAGCTCACCTAAGGTCAACACTGAAGCTTTCTTT
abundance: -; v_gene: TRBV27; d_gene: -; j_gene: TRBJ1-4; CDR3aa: CASSPTPAPRSEKLFF; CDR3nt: TGTGCCAGCAGTCCTACCCCGGCCCCCCGGAGCGAAAAACTGTTTTTT
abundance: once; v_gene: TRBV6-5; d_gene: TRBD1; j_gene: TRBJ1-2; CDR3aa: CASSYSQGGNYGYTF; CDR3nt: TGTGCCAGCAGTTACTCCCAGGGGGGTAACTATGGCTACACCTTC
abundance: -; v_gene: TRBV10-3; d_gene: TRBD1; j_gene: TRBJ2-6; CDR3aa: CAIRGTGRWAGANVLTF; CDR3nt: TGTGCCATCAGGGGGACAGGTAGATGGGCTGGGGCCAACGTCCTGACTTTC
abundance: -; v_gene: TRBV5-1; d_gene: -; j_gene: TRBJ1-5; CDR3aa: CASSLDGETGQPQHF; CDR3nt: TGCGCCAGCAGCTTGGATGGGGAGACTGGTCAGCCCCAGCATTTT
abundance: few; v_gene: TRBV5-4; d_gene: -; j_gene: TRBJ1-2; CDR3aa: CASSLEIRTVINNYGYTF; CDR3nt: TGTGCCAGCAGCTTGGAAATCCGGACAGTGATAAATAACTATGGCTACACCTTC
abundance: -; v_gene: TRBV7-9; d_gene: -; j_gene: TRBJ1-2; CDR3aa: CASSTSWTENYGYTF; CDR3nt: TGTGCCAGCAGCACCTCCTGGACGGAGAACTATGGCTACACCTTC
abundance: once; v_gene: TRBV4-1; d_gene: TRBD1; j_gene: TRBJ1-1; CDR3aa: CASSPTGQSAEAFF; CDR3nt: TGCGCCAGCAGCCCGACAGGGCAAAGCGCTGAAGCTTTCTTT
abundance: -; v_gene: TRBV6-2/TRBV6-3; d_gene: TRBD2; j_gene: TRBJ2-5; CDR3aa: CASSYTASGEETQYF; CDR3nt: TGTGCCAGCAGTTACACGGCTAGCGGGGAAGAGACCCAGTACTTC